This TCR beta chain derives from a study of CD8 T cells in Susac syndrome. Findings and limits, study-wide: The CD4+ T cell repertoires that were profiled in Susac syndrome showed no clonal expansion.

As for this clonotype: The antigen is undetermined.

J was trimmed by 3 bases and V by 5 bases; bases with no gene match: 6. This CDR3 has 15 amino acids. A quantity of about 0.5 to 1 ug RNA underwent reverse transcription using random hexamers. TCRdb re-analysed the immunoSEQ multiplex PCR reads in MiXCR, keeping a single row per CDR3 protein. The sample gives under 200,000 distinct CDR3 sequences, roughly 95% of which show up once; about 0.12% is in the top ten. The specimen was CD4+ T cells from PBMCs. The clonotype originates from a human donor with Susac syndrome. This chain connects TRBV12-3 or TRBV12-4 to TRBJ2-5; TRBD2 agrees at 10 bases. CDR3 amino acids: CASSPGTSAEETQYF. In DNA form, the CDR3 reads TGTGCCAGCAGTCCTGGGACTAGCGCCGAAGAGACCCAGTACTTC.